The 21 T cell receptor beta chains presented below share a single source sample, sequenced in a study of blood T cell repertoires in COVID-19. The data were produced by immunoSEQ multiplex PCR, yet TCRdb's version contains in-frame clones alone and is incomplete. This sample has about 190,000 clones, with about nine tenths found just once. Sequencing was done on a sample of peripheral blood. The receptors were sampled from a man aged 35 to 55 with acute or convalescent COVID-19.

This chain connects TRBV6-2 or TRBV6-3 to TRBJ2-3; no clear D gene. This CDR3 is 13 amino acids long. Germline V CDR1 and CDR2: MNHEY, SVGEGT. The germline V and J ends were trimmed by 6 bases and 4 bases, with 11 bases remaining between them. CDR3: CASSSRVPDTQYF. The CDR3 bases are TGTGCCAGCAGCTCCCGGGTTCCAGATACGCAGTATTTT.

The count of this clone is one. This chain uses TRBV6-6 with TRBJ1-1, with D maybe TRBD1 (5 bases). With 5 bases removed from V and 4 bases from J, the gap between germline ends came to 17 bases. Germline CDR1 and CDR2: MNHNY and SVGAGI (reference sequence). The CDR3 length is 15 residues. CDR3 sequence reads: CASSPRGGEVTEAFF. DNA for the CDR3: TGTGCCAGCAGTCCCCGGGGGGGAGAGGTCACTGAAGCTTTCTTT.

This rearrangement joins TRBV30 to TRBJ2-4; TRBD2 agrees at 12 bases. The CDR3 contains 17 residues. In germline, CDR1 is GTSNPN, CDR2 SVGIG (reference sequence). The V segment lost 0 bases and the J segment 6 bases; nucleotides outside the gene matches: 9. CDR3 in DNA: TGTGCCTGGAGTGTAGGGGCTAGCGGGGGGGTGAGAAACATTCAGTACTTC. It encodes CAWSVGASGGVRNIQYF. Together with reference TRBV30 and TRBJ2-4, the CDR3 gives the full variable domain: SQTIHQWPATLVQPVGSPLSLECTVEGTSNPNLYWYRQAAGRGLQLLFYSVGIGQISSEVPQNLSASRPQDRQFILSSKKLLLSDSGFYLCAWSVGASGGVRNIQYFGAGTRLSVL.

The rearrangement links TRBV6-4 to TRBJ1-1, with 9 positions matching TRBD1. CDR3 length: 13 residues. CDR1 is MRHNA and CDR2 is SNTAGT in the germline V gene. The trim removed 6 bases at V and 4 bases at J, leaving 3 bases unmatched. CDR3 sequence: CASSSDRGTEAFF. CDR3 nucleotide sequence: TGTGCCAGCAGCTCGGACAGGGGCACTGAAGCTTTCTTT.

The chain has TRBV5-4 and TRBJ2-2; TRBD1 matches 8 bases. Germline CDR1 is SGHNT and CDR2 is YYREEE (reference sequence). J gave up 2 bases and V 0 bases, and 6 bases lay outside the gene matches. This CDR3 spans 17 amino acids. The CDR3 sequence: CASSLDTGTGNTGELFF. In DNA form, the CDR3 reads TGTGCCAGCAGCTTGGATACTGGGACAGGAAACACCGGGGAGCTGTTTTTT. Using reference TRBV5-4 and TRBJ2-2 for the parts outside the CDR3, the full variable domain is ETGVTQSPTHLIKTRGQQVTLRCSSQSGHNTVSWYQQALGQGPQFIFQYYREEENGRGNFPPRFSGLQFPNYSSELNVNALELDDSALYLCASSLDTGTGNTGELFFGEGSRLTVL.

Relative to its sample, this clone is medium-sized. Other DNA sequences in this sample translate to the same CDR3. V is TRBV11-2 and J is TRBJ1-2; 12 nucleotides line up with TRBD1. From germline, CDR1 is SGHAT and CDR2 FQNNGV. The CDR3 has 15 residues. The trim removed 3 bases at V and 4 bases at J, leaving 3 bases unmatched. The DNA for the CDR3 is TGTGCCAGCAGCTTCGGGACAGGGGGCAGCTATGGCTACACCTTC. Its translation is CASSFGTGGSYGYTF.

This clone appeared once. The genes are TRBV4-1 and TRBJ2-2; D not resolved. The germline V gene encodes CDR1 MGHRA and CDR2 YSYEKL. The CDR3 spans 11 residues. With 9 bases removed from V and 6 bases from J, the gap between germline ends came to 8 bases. CDR3 region: CASSVSGELFF. The CDR3 DNA reads as TGCGCCAGTTCAGTGTCCGGGGAGCTGTTTTTT.

This clone is a singleton in its sample. The chain uses TRBV5-1 and TRBJ1-1; D might be TRBD1 (5 bases). Germline V gene sequence: CDR1 SGHRS, CDR2 YFSETQ. The CDR3 is 17 residues long. The V and J ends lost 4 bases and 2 bases respectively, with 21 bases between them. The CDR3 DNA is TGCGCCAGCAGCCCCCCCGGGGCGGCGGGGTTAAACACTGAAGCTTTCTTT. Encoded protein: CASSPPGAAGLNTEAFF.

The chain carries TRBV2 and TRBJ2-3; D call uncertain. This CDR3 is 15 amino acids long. Trimming took off 2 bases at V and 1 base at J, with 10 bases between the two ends. Germline V CDR1 and CDR2: SNHLY, FYNNEI. CDR3 region: CASSELVAGTDTQYF. The CDR3 coding sequence is TGTGCCAGCAGTGAACTGGTGGCAGGCACAGATACGCAGTATTTT.

V usage is TRBV6-5 and J usage is TRBJ1-3; 8 bases map to TRBD1. This CDR3 contains 13 residues. The trim removed 6 bases at V and 4 bases at J, leaving 2 bases unmatched. In germline, CDR1 is MNHEY, CDR2 SVGAGI. CDR3 sequence reads: CASSRDRGNTIYF. CDR3 sequence (DNA): TGTGCCAGCAGCCGGGACAGGGGAAACACCATATATTTT.

This rearrangement joins TRBV3-1 (or the pseudogene TRBV3-2) to TRBJ1-2, with a possible D match to TRBD1 (6 bases). V was cut by 2 bases and J by 4 bases, with 8 bases left in between. Germline values: CDR1 LGHDT, CDR2 YNNKEL (reference sequence). The length of the CDR3 is 13 residues. In DNA form, the CDR3 reads TGTGCCAGCAGCCAAAGGACAGCCTATGGCTACACCTTC. Amino acid sequence: CASSQRTAYGYTF.

The chain couples TRBV5-1 to TRBJ1-5; D is unresolved. Germline CDR1 and CDR2: SGHRS and YFSETQ. V gave up 4 bases and J gave up 3 bases, with 11 bases separating them. The CDR3 covers 14 residues. The CDR3 DNA reads as TGCGCCAGCAGCCGAGAGGGCCCCAATCAGCCCCAGCATTTT. Protein sequence: CASSREGPNQPQHF.

The count of this clone is one. The chain carries TRBV5-5 and TRBJ1-5; D unresolved. CDR3 length: 19 amino acids. Trimming took off 0 bases at V and 2 bases at J, with 21 bases between the two ends. In germline, CDR1 is SGHKS, CDR2 YYEKEE (reference sequence). CDR3: CASSLVAVRPRIGNQPQHF. CDR3 bases: TGTGCCAGCAGCTTGGTAGCGGTCCGGCCTCGGATAGGCAATCAGCCCCAGCATTTT.

This chain connects TRBV7-9 to TRBJ1-1, with 9 bases aligning to TRBD1. The CDR3 is 15 amino acids. Trimming removed 5 bases from V and 6 bases from J; junction bases left unmatched: 10. Germline CDR1 and CDR2: SEHNR and FQNEAQ (reference sequence). The CDR3 spells CASSIQGQGGAEAFF. The CDR3 DNA reads TGTGCCAGCAGCATCCAGGGACAGGGAGGGGCTGAAGCTTTCTTT.

The chain combines TRBV6-2 or TRBV6-3 with TRBJ2-3; TRBD2 matches at 9 bases. Germline values: CDR1 MNHEY, CDR2 SVGEGT. The CDR3 is made up of 17 amino acids. V lost 0 bases to trimming and J lost 0 bases; unmatched junction nucleotides: 4. The CDR3 is CASSYSRGGVSTDTQYF. DNA for the CDR3: TGTGCCAGCAGTTACTCGCGCGGGGGGGTGAGCACAGATACGCAGTATTTT.

The gene calls are TRBV6-1 and TRBJ2-3, with TRBD2 as a possible D gene (6 bases). Germline V gene sequence: CDR1 MNHNS, CDR2 SASEGT. This CDR3 has 15 residues. Trimming shortened V by 3 bases and J by 7 bases, and 17 bases separated the two germline ends. The CDR3: CASSEAGTGPNTQYF. The CDR3 DNA is TGTGCCAGCAGTGAGGCAGGGACTGGCCCAAATACGCAGTATTTT.

The chain carries TRBV5-6 and TRBJ1-2; 8 bases map to TRBD1. CDR1 is SGHDT and CDR2 is YYEEEE in the germline V gene. This CDR3 is built from 13 residues. Trimming at V came to 4 bases and at J to 6 bases, leaving 5 bases not matched to a gene. CDR3 protein: CASSEGQVNGYTF. CDR3 nucleotide sequence: TGTGCCAGCAGCGAGGGACAGGTCAATGGCTACACCTTC.

The genes are TRBV10-3 and TRBJ2-5; 7 positions match TRBD1. CDR1 is ENHRY, CDR2 SYGVKD, per germline. The V gene end was trimmed by 4 bases and the J gene end by 2 bases; junction bases not matched to a gene: 1. This CDR3 has 13 residues. In DNA form, the CDR3 reads TGTGCCATCAGTGTCAGGGGGCAAGAGACCCAGTACTTC. This codes for CAISVRGQETQYF.

The chain employs TRBV6-2 or TRBV6-3 and TRBJ1-1, with D perhaps matching TRBD1 (5 bases). V dropped 5 bases and J dropped 7 bases, with 14 bases sitting between them. CDR3 length equals 13 residues. Looked up from germline, CDR1 is MNHEY and CDR2 is SVGEGT. Here the CDR3 DNA reads TGTGCCAGCAGTCGTCTCAGGGTGGATGAAGCTTTCTTT. The encoded protein is CASSRLRVDEAFF.

This clone was found a few times. The chain employs TRBV28 and TRBJ2-7, with TRBD1 matching 8 bases. V shed 3 bases and J 5 bases; nucleotides not matched to a gene: 6. Germline V gene data show CDR1 as MDHEN and CDR2 as SYDVKM. CDR3 length: 14 amino acids. CDR3 DNA sequence: TGTGCCAGCAGTTTGGCAGGGGGCAGGGACGAGCAGTACTTC. Encoded protein: CASSLAGGRDEQYF. The complete variable domain, with remaining parts taken from reference TRBV28 and TRBJ2-7, reads DVKVTQSSRYLVKRTGEKVFLECVQDMDHENMFWYRQDPGLGLRLIYFSYDVKMKEKGDIPEGYSVSREKKERFSLILESASTNQTSMYLCASSLAGGRDEQYFGPGTRLTVT.

The count of this clone is one. This rearrangement joins TRBV10-3 to TRBJ2-7; 9 bases are a match to TRBD1. The length of the CDR3 is 13 residues. The V and J ends lost 8 bases and 2 bases, in that order; junction bases with no gene match: 4. The germline CDR1 and CDR2 sequences are ENHRY and SYGVKD. CDR3 sequence: CAIGDRATYEQYF. The CDR3, as DNA: TGTGCCATCGGGGACAGGGCAACCTACGAGCAGTACTTC.